The 6 T cell receptor beta chains reported below all come from one sample, sequenced in a study of Ad26.COV2.S vaccination and SARS-CoV-2 variants (TCRdb year 2021). Interpreted using the paper, the treatment or condition label stands for: roughly 18 received Ad26.COV2.S at low or high dose, single or two shots; roughly 5 received placebo; per-sample allocation not given. For vaccine and placebo recipients, repertoires were sequenced using samples collected on day 63 after the first injection. Libraries came from the immunoSEQ multiplex PCR assay. This immuneACCESS table, as held by TCRdb, lists in-frame sequences with V and J called but not all clones. Of the missing ones, under half trace to an unresolved V gene in checked studies; the others have no known cause. The sample contains 300,000 to 350,000 clones, about 88% of them found a single time. The ten largest clones take up approximately 5.9% of the sample.

The input for sequencing was peripheral blood, taken in a trial of Ad26.COV2.S vaccine versus placebo. These receptors came from a person aged 18-65 years who received the Ad26.COV2.S COVID-19 vaccine or a placebo.

The gene calls are TRBV9 and TRBJ2-3; D call uncertain. V was cut by 3 bases and J by 3 bases, with 11 bases left in between. Germline-derived CDR1 and CDR2 are SGDLS and YYNGEE. This CDR3 spans 14 amino acids. The CDR3 is CASSDQIRTDTQYF. CDR3 bases: TGTGCCAGCAGCGATCAAATTAGAACAGATACGCAGTATTTT.

This sequence joins TRBV15 and TRBJ1-1; no reliable D call. The CDR3 totals 14 residues. Per germline, CDR1 LNHNV and CDR2 YYDKDF (reference sequence). The V gene lost 0 bases and the J gene lost 1 base, with 6 bases spanning the gap. The chain's CDR3 is CATSRDRSNTEAFF. CDR3 DNA sequence: TGTGCCACCAGCAGAGATCGGTCGAACACTGAAGCTTTCTTT. The whole variable domain, filled in from reference TRBV15 and TRBJ1-1, reads DAMVIQNPRYQVTQFGKPVTLSCSQTLNHNVMYWYQQKSSQAPKLLFHYYDKDFNNEADTPDNFQSRRPNTSFCFLDIRSPGLGDTAMYLCATSRDRSNTEAFFGQGTRLTVV.

This chain connects TRBV24-1 to TRBJ2-1; TRBD1 or TRBD2 may be the D gene (5 bases each). The CDR3 covers 13 residues. Germline V gives CDR1 KGHDR, CDR2 SFDVKD. V lost 9 bases, J lost 4 bases, and 12 bases lay in between. CDR3 sequence reads: CATGGTGYNEQFF. The DNA for the CDR3 is TGTGCCACCGGGGGAACGGGTTACAATGAGCAGTTCTTC.

The table lists this clone with a few counts. The chain employs TRBV5-1 and TRBJ1-1; a possible D gene is TRBD1 (5 bases). The V end was cut by 0 bases, the J end by 1 base, with 7 bases between. The CDR3 length is 14 residues. CDR1 SGHRS and CDR2 YFSETQ come from the germline V gene. Here the CDR3 DNA reads TGCGCCAGCAGCTTGGATGGGGCGAACACTGAAGCTTTCTTT. Translation gives CASSLDGANTEAFF.

This sequence joins TRBV2 and TRBJ1-2; 9 bases match TRBD1. J was trimmed by 3 bases and V by 7 bases; bases with no gene match: 9. Germline V CDR1 and CDR2: SNHLY, FYNNEI. The CDR3 has 15 amino acids. CDR3 residues: CASKDNRGRDYGYTF. The CDR3 DNA is TGTGCCAGCAAGGACAACAGGGGGCGCGACTATGGCTACACCTTC.

This clone was seen a single time. The chain uses TRBV4-3 and TRBJ1-2; 12 bases match TRBD1. V shed 2 bases, J shed 4 bases, and the junction held 2 bases outside the gene matches. CDR1 and CDR2 from the germline V gene are LGHNA and YSLEER. The CDR3 consists of 15 residues. CDR3 nucleotides: TGCGCCAGCAGCCAAAAGGGACAGGGGGCCTATGGCTACACCTTC. Protein: CASSQKGQGAYGYTF.